Listed below are T cell receptor beta chains from one sample, sequenced in a study of T-cell memory formation after mild COVID-19. In TCRdb, the 5' RACE reads were re-called with MiXCR into one record per CDR3 protein. The table lists 130,000 to 150,000 distinct CDR3 sequences, about 5.7% of them singletons. Sequenced sample: PBMCs or a T cell subset sorted from them (not recorded which). Receptors were obtained from an adult woman who had mild COVID-19 (a few samples of this study predate the infection). Cell type and time point are not known. CDR3s include the opening cysteine and the closing phenylalanine or tryptophan. The order of the fields is V gene, clone size, J gene, D gene, CDR3 protein, CDR3 DNA. The D gene is left open where the match is weak. Not all rows give a size; the values are once, few, many and, for expanded clones, a class.

V gene: TRBV25-1; clone size: .; J gene: TRBJ1-5; D gene: TRBD1; CDR3 protein: CASSGGQGSNQPQHF; CDR3 DNA: TGTGCCAGCAGTGGAGGACAGGGGTCGAATCAGCCCCAGCATTTT
V gene: TRBV7-2; clone size: many; J gene: TRBJ1-5; D gene: .; CDR3 protein: CASSADRNQPQHF; CDR3 DNA: TGTGCCAGCAGCGCGGACAGAAATCAGCCCCAGCATTTT
V gene: TRBV6-2/TRBV6-3; clone size: .; J gene: TRBJ2-1; D gene: .; CDR3 protein: CASSPDWIGENEQFF; CDR3 DNA: TGTGCCAGCAGTCCCGACTGGATAGGGGAGAATGAGCAGTTCTTC
V gene: TRBV14; clone size: few; J gene: TRBJ2-7; D gene: .; CDR3 protein: CASSQGAEQYF; CDR3 DNA: TGTGCCAGCAGCCAAGGGGCCGAGCAGTACTTC
V gene: TRBV5-1; clone size: many; J gene: TRBJ2-1; D gene: .; CDR3 protein: CASRLGYSYNEQFF; CDR3 DNA: TGCGCCAGCAGGCTGGGATACTCCTACAATGAGCAGTTCTTC
V gene: TRBV7-2; clone size: few; J gene: TRBJ2-7; D gene: TRBD2; CDR3 protein: CASSLGSGPSYEQYF; CDR3 DNA: TGTGCCAGCAGCTTAGGTAGCGGGCCTTCCTACGAGCAGTACTTC
V gene: TRBV4-1; clone size: .; J gene: TRBJ2-6; D gene: .; CDR3 protein: CASSQTGAGANVLTF; CDR3 DNA: TGCGCCAGCAGCCAAACGGGGGCCGGGGCCAACGTCCTGACTTTC
V gene: TRBV18; clone size: few; J gene: TRBJ1-5; D gene: .; CDR3 protein: CASSPGGSSNQPQHF; CDR3 DNA: TGTGCCAGCTCCCCGGGGGGATCTAGCAATCAGCCCCAGCATTTT
V gene: TRBV4-1; clone size: few; J gene: TRBJ2-1; D gene: TRBD2; CDR3 protein: CASSQRLAGGQIMKSSYNEQFF; CDR3 DNA: TGCGCCAGCAGCCAAAGGCTAGCGGGGGGGCAAATTATGAAGAGCTCCTACAATGAGCAGTTCTTC
V gene: TRBV4-1; clone size: many; J gene: TRBJ1-1; D gene: .; CDR3 protein: CASSQDRRAFF; CDR3 DNA: TGCGCCAGCAGCCAAGATCGACGGGCTTTCTTT
V gene: TRBV3-1; clone size: few; J gene: TRBJ1-1; D gene: .; CDR3 protein: CASSQDKKLTNTEAFF; CDR3 DNA: TGTGCCAGCAGCCAAGATAAGAAACTAACGAACACTGAAGCTTTCTTT
V gene: TRBV12-3/TRBV12-4; clone size: .; J gene: TRBJ1-5; D gene: .; CDR3 protein: CASSTGRQPQHF; CDR3 DNA: TGTGCCAGCAGCACGGGACGCCAGCCCCAGCATTTT
V gene: TRBV6-5; clone size: .; J gene: TRBJ2-7; D gene: TRBD2; CDR3 protein: CASSYSPGTSGSYEQYF; CDR3 DNA: TGTGCCAGCAGTTACTCGCCCGGGACTAGCGGGAGCTACGAGCAGTACTTC
V gene: TRBV2; clone size: .; J gene: TRBJ2-1; D gene: TRBD2; CDR3 protein: CASSGTSGLSYNEQFF; CDR3 DNA: TGTGCCAGCAGTGGGACTAGCGGTCTCTCCTACAATGAGCAGTTCTTC
V gene: TRBV7-9; clone size: many; J gene: TRBJ2-1; D gene: TRBD1; CDR3 protein: CASSLTGGIYNEQFF; CDR3 DNA: TGTGCCAGCAGCTTGACAGGGGGAATATACAATGAGCAGTTCTTC
V gene: TRBV20-1; clone size: many; J gene: TRBJ2-1; D gene: .; CDR3 protein: CSASGVRGEQFF; CDR3 DNA: TGCAGTGCCTCGGGAGTCCGGGGTGAGCAGTTCTTC
V gene: TRBV10-3; clone size: .; J gene: TRBJ1-1; D gene: .; CDR3 protein: CAISESSEAFF; CDR3 DNA: TGTGCCATCAGTGAGTCCTCTGAAGCTTTCTTT
V gene: TRBV6-6; clone size: many; J gene: TRBJ1-1; D gene: .; CDR3 protein: CASSYRTAMNTEAFF; CDR3 DNA: TGTGCCAGCAGTTACCGGACAGCTATGAACACTGAAGCTTTCTTT
V gene: TRBV7-2; clone size: many; J gene: TRBJ2-1; D gene: .; CDR3 protein: CASSLGTPRFDEQFF; CDR3 DNA: TGTGCCAGCAGCTTAGGTACCCCGAGGTTTGATGAGCAGTTCTTC
V gene: TRBV20-1; clone size: many; J gene: TRBJ2-7; D gene: .; CDR3 protein: CSADPGARDEQYF; CDR3 DNA: TGCAGTGCTGATCCGGGAGCTCGGGACGAGCAGTACTTC
V gene: TRBV18; clone size: .; J gene: TRBJ2-1; D gene: .; CDR3 protein: CASSPGLGPGDNEQFF; CDR3 DNA: TGTGCCAGCTCACCGGGCTTGGGGCCCGGGGACAATGAGCAGTTCTTC
V gene: TRBV5-1; clone size: .; J gene: TRBJ2-5; D gene: .; CDR3 protein: CASSLGGGEETQYF; CDR3 DNA: TGCGCCAGCAGCTTGGGAGGGGGTGAAGAGACCCAGTACTTC
V gene: TRBV5-1; clone size: many; J gene: TRBJ2-2; D gene: TRBD1; CDR3 protein: CASSLGQGLDTGELFF; CDR3 DNA: TGCGCCAGCAGCCTCGGACAGGGACTTGACACCGGGGAGCTGTTTTTT
V gene: TRBV5-1; clone size: many; J gene: TRBJ2-2; D gene: TRBD1; CDR3 protein: CASRMMRGTGASTGELFF; CDR3 DNA: TGCGCCAGCAGAATGATGAGAGGGACAGGGGCTTCCACCGGGGAGCTGTTTTTT
V gene: TRBV3-1; clone size: .; J gene: TRBJ1-2; D gene: .; CDR3 protein: CASSQSGTAGGYTF; CDR3 DNA: TGTGCCAGCAGCCAATCCGGGACCGCGGGCGGCTACACCTTC
V gene: TRBV19; clone size: many; J gene: TRBJ1-5; D gene: .; CDR3 protein: CASSITSQGRNQPQHF; CDR3 DNA: TGTGCCAGTAGTATCACCTCACAGGGACGCAATCAGCCCCAGCATTTT
V gene: TRBV5-1; clone size: few; J gene: TRBJ1-5; D gene: .; CDR3 protein: CASSVGGGQPQHF; CDR3 DNA: TGCGCCAGCAGCGTAGGAGGGGGACAGCCCCAGCATTTT
V gene: TRBV20-1; clone size: many; J gene: TRBJ2-2; D gene: TRBD2; CDR3 protein: CSASGGGADAGELFF; CDR3 DNA: TGCAGTGCTAGCGGCGGGGGGGCCGACGCCGGGGAGCTGTTTTTT
V gene: TRBV5-1; clone size: many; J gene: TRBJ1-5; D gene: TRBD1; CDR3 protein: CASSSQGLNQPQHF; CDR3 DNA: TGCGCCAGCAGCTCACAGGGGCTCAATCAGCCCCAGCATTTT
V gene: TRBV7-2; clone size: many; J gene: TRBJ2-3; D gene: .; CDR3 protein: CASNTGVEDTQYF; CDR3 DNA: TGTGCCAGCAACACCGGGGTGGAAGATACGCAGTATTTT
V gene: TRBV12-3/TRBV12-4; clone size: .; J gene: TRBJ2-7; D gene: TRBD2; CDR3 protein: CASSWGGRGLEQYF; CDR3 DNA: TGTGCCAGCTCATGGGGGGGGAGGGGATTAGAGCAGTACTTC
V gene: TRBV29-1; clone size: few; J gene: TRBJ1-1; D gene: .; CDR3 protein: CSVPQEMNTEAFF; CDR3 DNA: TGCAGCGTTCCGCAGGAAATGAACACTGAAGCTTTCTTT
V gene: TRBV7-6; clone size: many; J gene: TRBJ2-1; D gene: .; CDR3 protein: CASSLRGSYNEQFF; CDR3 DNA: TGTGCCAGCAGCTTACGGGGCTCCTACAATGAGCAGTTCTTC
V gene: TRBV4-1; clone size: many; J gene: TRBJ2-5; D gene: TRBD2; CDR3 protein: CASSLHASGGGWKETQYF; CDR3 DNA: TGCGCCAGCAGCCTCCACGCTAGCGGGGGGGGTTGGAAAGAGACCCAGTACTTC
V gene: TRBV29-1; clone size: many; J gene: TRBJ2-7; D gene: .; CDR3 protein: CSVVRWDSSSSYEQYF; CDR3 DNA: TGCAGCGTTGTACGGTGGGACTCTTCGAGCTCCTACGAGCAGTACTTC
V gene: TRBV24-1; clone size: many; J gene: TRBJ2-5; D gene: TRBD1; CDR3 protein: CATSDLGQEETQYF; CDR3 DNA: TGTGCCACCAGTGATTTAGGACAGGAAGAGACCCAGTACTTC
V gene: TRBV5-1; clone size: many; J gene: TRBJ2-5; D gene: .; CDR3 protein: CASSRDPETQYF; CDR3 DNA: TGCGCCAGCAGCAGGGACCCAGAGACCCAGTACTTC
V gene: TRBV7-2; clone size: many; J gene: TRBJ1-1; D gene: TRBD1; CDR3 protein: CASSLARQGEAFF; CDR3 DNA: TGTGCCAGCAGCTTAGCTCGACAGGGTGAAGCTTTCTTT
V gene: TRBV7-6; clone size: many; J gene: TRBJ2-3; D gene: TRBD2; CDR3 protein: CASSLGASGITDTQYF; CDR3 DNA: TGTGCCAGCAGCCTCGGGGCTAGCGGGATCACAGATACGCAGTATTTT
V gene: TRBV5-1; clone size: .; J gene: TRBJ2-3; D gene: TRBD1; CDR3 protein: CASSWTGGASPDTQYF; CDR3 DNA: TGCGCCAGCAGCTGGACAGGGGGCGCATCTCCAGATACGCAGTATTTT
V gene: TRBV12-3/TRBV12-4; clone size: many; J gene: TRBJ1-2; D gene: .; CDR3 protein: CASRGGENYGYTF; CDR3 DNA: TGTGCCAGCAGAGGAGGGGAAAACTATGGCTACACCTTC
V gene: TRBV6-2/TRBV6-3; clone size: few; J gene: TRBJ1-1; D gene: TRBD1; CDR3 protein: CASSYSRDRGTGTEAFF; CDR3 DNA: TGTGCCAGCAGTTATTCCCGGGACAGGGGAACGGGCACTGAAGCTTTCTTT
V gene: TRBV7-9; clone size: .; J gene: TRBJ2-5; D gene: TRBD2; CDR3 protein: CASTPPGTSGGETQYF; CDR3 DNA: TGTGCCAGCACCCCTCCCGGGACTAGCGGGGGAGAGACCCAGTACTTC
V gene: TRBV7-6; clone size: many; J gene: TRBJ2-5; D gene: TRBD2; CDR3 protein: CASSASGGVQETQYF; CDR3 DNA: TGTGCCAGCAGCGCTAGCGGGGGGGTCCAAGAGACCCAGTACTTC
V gene: TRBV15; clone size: many; J gene: TRBJ1-5; D gene: .; CDR3 protein: CATSRDSGQSSNQPQHF; CDR3 DNA: TGTGCCACCAGCAGAGATTCCGGACAGTCTAGCAATCAGCCCCAGCATTTT
V gene: TRBV11-3; clone size: .; J gene: TRBJ2-1; D gene: TRBD2; CDR3 protein: CASSLDQLAGVNEQFF; CDR3 DNA: TGTGCCAGCAGCTTAGATCAACTAGCGGGAGTGAATGAGCAGTTCTTC
V gene: TRBV12-3/TRBV12-4; clone size: .; J gene: TRBJ2-7; D gene: .; CDR3 protein: CASRLRTTSYEQYF; CDR3 DNA: TGTGCCAGCAGACTCCGGACTACAAGCTACGAGCAGTACTTC
V gene: TRBV5-1; clone size: .; J gene: TRBJ2-7; D gene: .; CDR3 protein: CASSFSTASYEQYF; CDR3 DNA: TGCGCCAGCAGCTTTTCGACAGCCTCCTACGAGCAGTACTTC
V gene: TRBV9; clone size: .; J gene: TRBJ2-1; D gene: TRBD2; CDR3 protein: CASSVLLAGSEQFF; CDR3 DNA: TGTGCCAGCAGCGTACTACTAGCGGGGAGTGAGCAGTTCTTC
V gene: TRBV7-8; clone size: few; J gene: TRBJ1-1; D gene: .; CDR3 protein: CASSLHRVRASGGTEAFF; CDR3 DNA: TGTGCCAGCAGCTTACACCGCGTCCGGGCCTCGGGCGGCACTGAAGCTTTCTTT
V gene: TRBV20-1; clone size: few; J gene: TRBJ2-3; D gene: TRBD2; CDR3 protein: CSTPTSGSMDTQYF; CDR3 DNA: TGCAGTACCCCGACTAGCGGGAGTATGGATACGCAGTATTTT
V gene: TRBV9; clone size: .; J gene: TRBJ2-1; D gene: TRBD2; CDR3 protein: CASSPPGGSSYNEQFF; CDR3 DNA: TGTGCCAGCAGCCCCCCGGGGGGGAGCTCCTACAATGAGCAGTTCTTC
V gene: TRBV7-7; clone size: few; J gene: TRBJ2-2; D gene: .; CDR3 protein: CASSPRQSLGGGELFF; CDR3 DNA: TGTGCCAGCAGCCCCCGTCAGAGTCTAGGAGGCGGGGAGCTGTTTTTT
V gene: TRBV29-1; clone size: few; J gene: TRBJ1-2; D gene: TRBD1; CDR3 protein: CSVQQGGSYGYTF; CDR3 DNA: TGCAGCGTTCAACAGGGGGGGAGCTATGGCTACACCTTC